The present TCR beta chain was sequenced within a study of cytomegalovirus exposure and HLA in healthy donors. Study-wide findings and caveats: As a later analysis revealed, most CMV-associated TCR beta chains appeared HLA-restricted. Reports indicate that TCR beta sequences accurately predicted the HLA-A and HLA-B alleles of most subjects. Reportedly, fewer N-insertions than the approximately 690-donor mean appeared in an Asian-associated ancestry cluster in a later analysis.

In the case of this clone: Its target is unknown.

PCR used 60 Vbeta primers and 13 Jbeta primers. Sequencing was performed with immunoSEQ multiplex PCR; in TCRdb, only in-frame clones are kept and a portion is missing. The data hold some 41,000 clones, with 60% to 70% observed a single time. Germline CDR1 and CDR2: SGHVS and FQNEAQ. Trimming at V came to 3 bases and at J to 3 bases, leaving 7 bases not matched to a gene. This CDR3 is built from 15 residues. The TCR sequence derives from a man aged 35 to 55 in good health and CMV-seronegative. The sample was PBMCs. The chain couples TRBV7-8 to TRBJ2-7; 8 nucleotides align to TRBD1. CDR3 bases: TGTGCCAGCAGCTTCAACGACAGGGGTATCTACGAGCAGTACTTC. This gives the protein CASSFNDRGIYEQYF.